This T cell receptor (beta chain) was recorded in a study of blood T cell repertoires in COVID-19. This CDR3 spans 17 amino acids. Germline CDR1 is LGHNT and CDR2 is FRNRAP. V shed 4 bases and J shed 3 bases, with 19 bases lying between them. The method was immunoSEQ multiplex PCR; TCRdb's version includes in-frame clones alone and lacks a portion of them. The repertoire has around 250,000 clones, 86% of them found once; the top ten carry 9% to 15%. The genes are TRBV12-5 and TRBJ2-1, with D perhaps matching TRBD2 (6 bases). The sample consisted of peripheral blood. The source is a man aged 80 or over with acute or convalescent COVID-19. Written as DNA, the CDR3 is TGTGCTAGTGGTTCGCGCTCCGGAAGGGGAGGCTACAATGAGCAGTTCTTC. This gives the protein CASGSRSGRGGYNEQFF.